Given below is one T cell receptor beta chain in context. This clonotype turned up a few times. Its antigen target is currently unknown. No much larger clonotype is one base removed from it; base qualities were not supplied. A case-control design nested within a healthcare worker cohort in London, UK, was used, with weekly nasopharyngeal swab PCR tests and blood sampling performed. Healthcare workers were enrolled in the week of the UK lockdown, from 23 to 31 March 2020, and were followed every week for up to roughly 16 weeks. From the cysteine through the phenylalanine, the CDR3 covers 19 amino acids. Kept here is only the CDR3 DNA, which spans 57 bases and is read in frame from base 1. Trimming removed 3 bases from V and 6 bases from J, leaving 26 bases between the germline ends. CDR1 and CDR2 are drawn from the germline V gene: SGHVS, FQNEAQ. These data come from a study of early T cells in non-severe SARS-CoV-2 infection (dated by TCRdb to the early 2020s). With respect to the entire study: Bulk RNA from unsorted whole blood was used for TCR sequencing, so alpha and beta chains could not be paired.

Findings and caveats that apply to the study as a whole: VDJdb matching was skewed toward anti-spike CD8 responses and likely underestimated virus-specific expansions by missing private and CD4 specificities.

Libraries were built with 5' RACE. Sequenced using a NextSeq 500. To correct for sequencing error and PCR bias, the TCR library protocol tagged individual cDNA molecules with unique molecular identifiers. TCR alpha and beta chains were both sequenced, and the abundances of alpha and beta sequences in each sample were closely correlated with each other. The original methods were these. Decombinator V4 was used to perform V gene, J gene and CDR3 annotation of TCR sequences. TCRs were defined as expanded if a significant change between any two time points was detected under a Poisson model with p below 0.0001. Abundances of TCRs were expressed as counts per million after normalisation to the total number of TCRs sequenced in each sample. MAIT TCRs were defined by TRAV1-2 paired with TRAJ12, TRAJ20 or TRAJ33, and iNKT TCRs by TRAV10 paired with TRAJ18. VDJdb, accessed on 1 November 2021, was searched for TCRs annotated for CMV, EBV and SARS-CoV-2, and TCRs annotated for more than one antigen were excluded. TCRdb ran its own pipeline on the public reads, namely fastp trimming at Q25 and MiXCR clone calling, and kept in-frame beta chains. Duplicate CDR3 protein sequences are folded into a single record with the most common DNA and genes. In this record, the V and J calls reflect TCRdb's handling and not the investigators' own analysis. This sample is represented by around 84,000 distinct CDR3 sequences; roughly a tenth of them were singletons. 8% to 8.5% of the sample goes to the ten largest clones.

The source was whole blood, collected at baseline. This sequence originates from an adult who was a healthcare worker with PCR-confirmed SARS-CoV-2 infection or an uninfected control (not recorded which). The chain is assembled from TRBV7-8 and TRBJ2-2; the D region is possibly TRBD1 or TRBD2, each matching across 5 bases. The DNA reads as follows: TGTGCCAGCAGCTTGTTGGGCGGGCTCCAACCGAGGGGCCCCGGGGAGCTGTTTTTT. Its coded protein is CASSLLGGLQPRGPGELFF.